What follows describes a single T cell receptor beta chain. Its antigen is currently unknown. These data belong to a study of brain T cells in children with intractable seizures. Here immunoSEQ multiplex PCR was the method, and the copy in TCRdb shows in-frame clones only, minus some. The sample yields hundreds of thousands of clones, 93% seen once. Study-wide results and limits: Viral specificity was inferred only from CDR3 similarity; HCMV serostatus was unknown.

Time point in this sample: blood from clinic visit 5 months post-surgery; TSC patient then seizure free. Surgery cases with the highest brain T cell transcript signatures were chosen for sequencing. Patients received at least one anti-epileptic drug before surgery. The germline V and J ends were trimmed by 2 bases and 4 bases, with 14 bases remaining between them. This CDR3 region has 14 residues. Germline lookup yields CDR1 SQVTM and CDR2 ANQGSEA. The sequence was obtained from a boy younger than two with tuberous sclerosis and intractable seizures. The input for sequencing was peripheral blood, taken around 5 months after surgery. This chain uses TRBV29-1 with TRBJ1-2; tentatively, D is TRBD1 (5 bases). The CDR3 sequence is CSVELEGFFYGYTF. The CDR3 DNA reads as TGCAGCGTTGAATTGGAGGGGTTTTTCTATGGCTACACCTTC.